The 17 T cell receptor beta chains below come from one sample, sequenced in a study of blood T cell repertoires in COVID-19. Profiling relied on immunoSEQ multiplex PCR, and the TCRdb table lists in-frame clones only, not all of them. The sample carries about 140,000 clones, approximately 85% recorded once. The sample consisted of peripheral blood. The receptor source for this set is a man aged 45-65 years with acute or convalescent COVID-19.

The chain links TRBV15 to TRBJ2-7; D may be TRBD1 (6 bases). The germline CDR1 and CDR2 sequences are LNHNV and YYDKDF (reference sequence). The CDR3 consists of 12 residues. Trimming left V 0 bases short and J 7 bases short, with 7 bases between. The chain's CDR3 is CATSRDRGEQYF. In nucleotides, the CDR3 is TGTGCCACCAGCAGAGATAGGGGGGAGCAGTACTTC.

This chain joins TRBV18 and TRBJ2-1; 7 bases match TRBD1. In germline, CDR1 is KGHSH, CDR2 LQKENI. Trimming at V came to 3 bases and at J to 6 bases, leaving 8 bases not matched to a gene. The CDR3 spans 15 residues. The CDR3 region has the DNA TGTGCCAGCTCACCTTTCCGACAGGGCCGCAATGAGCAGTTCTTC. Protein sequence: CASSPFRQGRNEQFF.

The V call is TRBV7-9, the J call TRBJ2-1; 7 nucleotides agree with TRBD1. This CDR3 is 16 amino acids long. From germline, CDR1 is SEHNR and CDR2 FQNEAQ (reference sequence). The V gene end was trimmed by 4 bases and the J gene end by 0 bases; junction bases not matched to a gene: 6. The CDR3 region is CASSSSSGGSYNEQFF. The CDR3 bases are TGTGCCAGCAGCTCGTCGTCAGGGGGCTCCTACAATGAGCAGTTCTTC. Full variable domain (remainder filled in from reference TRBV7-9 and TRBJ2-1): DTGVSQNPRHKITKRGQNVTFRCDPISEHNRLYWYRQTLGQGPEFLTYFQNEAQLEKSRLLSDRFSAERPKGSFSTLEIQRTEQGDSAMYLCASSSSSGGSYNEQFFGPGTRLTVL.

This clone was seen more than once but under ten times. The rearrangement uses TRBV25-1 and TRBJ1-3, with a tentative D call TRBD1 (5 bases). CDR1 and CDR2 from the germline V gene are MGHDK and SYGVNS. The CDR3 is 11 residues long. Between the trimmed V and J ends, which lost 11 bases and 7 bases, there was a span of 12 bases. CDR3 sequence (DNA): TGTGCCGTACAGGATTTGAACACCATATATTTT. It is translated as CAVQDLNTIYF.

V usage is TRBV2 and J usage is TRBJ1-2, with D possibly being TRBD1 (6 bases). The CDR3 is 15 residues long. Per germline, CDR1 SNHLY and CDR2 FYNNEI. V gave up 2 bases and J gave up 7 bases, with 17 bases separating them. CDR3 DNA sequence: TGTGCCAGCAGTGAATGGGTCAGGGGATTTGGTGGCTACACCTTC. Amino acids: CASSEWVRGFGGYTF.

This rearrangement joins TRBV6-1 to TRBJ1-1; 8 positions agree with TRBD1. Germline V gene data show CDR1 as MNHNS and CDR2 as SASEGT. V was clipped by 4 bases and J by 4 bases; unmatched bases: 11. This CDR3 has 16 residues. Written as DNA, the CDR3 is TGTGCCAGCAGTGTAGGTGGCCAGGGGGCCTTCACTGAAGCTTTCTTT. Translating gives CASSVGGQGAFTEAFF.

The rearrangement joins TRBV3-1 (or the pseudogene TRBV3-2) to TRBJ2-1; 9 bases match TRBD2. V dropped 1 base and J dropped 13; count of bases not matched to a gene: 11. In germline, CDR1 is LGHDT, CDR2 YNNKEL (reference sequence). The CDR3 loop spans 15 amino acids. The CDR3 protein is CASSQGTSGPPSQFF. The CDR3 DNA reads as TGTGCCAGCAGCCAAGGCACTAGCGGGCCCCCCTCTCAGTTCTTC.

J is TRBJ1-1 and V is TRBV21-1; the table's D call, TRBD1, has no DNA check behind it. TRBV21-1 is deemed a pseudogene. The CDR3 sequence is 14 residues long. The DNA of the CDR3 is TGTGCCAGCAGCAAAGGAAGGGGGAATACTGAAGCTTTCTTT. It translates to CASSKGRGNTEAFF.

The gene calls are TRBV5-4 and TRBJ2-1, with 9 bases aligning to TRBD2. The CDR3 has 15 amino acids. Germline V CDR1 and CDR2: SGHNT, YYREEE (reference sequence). V was clipped by 0 bases and J by 6 bases; unmatched bases: 4. In DNA form, the CDR3 reads TGTGCCAGCAGCTTGGCCGGCGGGGGGGGCAATGAGCAGTTCTTC. This codes for CASSLAGGGGNEQFF.

V usage is TRBV27 and J usage is TRBJ1-4; tentatively, D is TRBD1 (5 bases). The CDR3 is made up of 17 amino acids. The germline CDR1 and CDR2 sequences are MNHEY and SMNVEV (reference sequence). V was clipped by 6 bases and J by 1 base, with 18 bases between them. CDR3 loop: CASRSSRRRVTNEKLFF. For the CDR3, the DNA is TGTGCCAGCAGATCGTCTCGACGCAGGGTAACTAATGAAAAACTGTTTTTT.

The V gene is TRBV9, the J gene TRBJ1-1; a weak D match, TRBD1 (5 bases). The CDR3 totals 15 residues. V lost 4 bases, J lost 3 bases, and 16 bases lay in between. Germline V gene sequence: CDR1 SGDLS, CDR2 YYNGEE. CDR3 sequence reads: CASSPLQGADTEAFF. In DNA form, the CDR3 reads TGTGCCAGCAGCCCCCTCCAGGGCGCGGACACTGAAGCTTTCTTT.

The J gene is TRBJ2-7, the V gene TRBV12-5, with 10 bases identical to TRBD1. The CDR3 is 13 amino acids. Germline loops: CDR1 LGHNT, CDR2 FRNRAP. V gave up 1 base and J gave up 6 bases; unmatched junction bases: 0. This CDR3 reads CASGLGDRGEQYF. Here the CDR3 DNA reads TGTGCTAGTGGTTTGGGGGACAGGGGCGAGCAGTACTTC.

The chain uses TRBV28 and TRBJ2-1; TRBD2 might be the D (6 bases). CDR1 is MDHEN and CDR2 is SYDVKM in the germline V gene. CDR3 length: 13 residues. Trimming took off 6 bases at V and 12 bases at J, with 18 bases between the two ends. The CDR3 DNA reads TGTGCCAGCAGAGAAGCGGGTTCCGAGGTGCAGTTCTTC. This gives the protein CASREAGSEVQFF.

This sequence joins TRBV19 and TRBJ2-5, with D hard to call. V gave up 9 bases and J gave up 2 bases, with 16 bases separating them. Per the germline V gene, CDR1 is LNHDA and CDR2 is SQIVND (reference sequence). CDR3 length equals 14 residues. The CDR3 loop is CASNQNRNQETQYF. CDR3 nucleotides: TGTGCCAGCAATCAGAACAGAAATCAAGAGACCCAGTACTTC.

The chain recombines TRBV2 with TRBJ1-5; 8 nucleotides agree with TRBD1. Germline CDR1 SNHLY, CDR2 FYNNEI. V trimming: 6 bases; J trimming: 7 bases; junction bases outside the gene matches: 8. This CDR3 is 14 amino acids long. The CDR3 sequence is CASSTGTGAQPQHF. The DNA of the CDR3 is TGTGCCAGCAGCACCGGGACAGGAGCCCAGCCCCAGCATTTT. Full variable domain (outside the CDR3, taken from reference TRBV2 and TRBJ1-5): EPEVTQTPSHQVTQMGQEVILRCVPISNHLYFYWYRQILGQKVEFLVSFYNNEISEKSEIFDDQFSVERPDGSNFTLKIRSTKLEDSAMYFCASSTGTGAQPQHFGDGTRLSIL.

This clone was seen only once. The chain combines TRBV18 with TRBJ2-1, with 12 bases aligning to TRBD2. Germline CDR1 is KGHSH and CDR2 is LQKENI. The J segment lost 9 bases and the V segment lost 3 bases, leaving 6 bases of the junction unmatched. The CDR3 contains 15 residues. CDR3 nucleotide sequence: TGTGCCAGCTCACCGTGGACTAGCGGGGCGTTTGAGCAGTTCTTC. Protein product: CASSPWTSGAFEQFF.

The rearrangement joins TRBV5-1 to TRBJ1-3; TRBD1 is a possible D gene (5 bases). From germline, CDR1 is SGHRS and CDR2 YFSETQ. V dropped 1 base and J dropped 2 bases, with 13 bases sitting between them. The CDR3 has 16 residues. The CDR3 region has the DNA TGCGCCAGCAGCTTGTATTCAGGGAACCCTGGAAACACCATATATTTT. It is translated as CASSLYSGNPGNTIYF.